Many counts were recorded for the clone carrying this T cell receptor (beta chain). This sample is drawn from a study of Graves' ophthalmopathy and Graves' hyperthyroidism. Trimming pared 3 bases from V and 2 bases from J, leaving 8 bases between. There are 12 residues in the CDR3. Per the germline V gene, CDR1 is SQVTM and CDR2 is ANQGSEA. Using RNA transcripts, the TCR beta CDR3 regions were amplified. HTBI-primed first-round RT-PCR preceded second-round multiplex PCR. TCRdb ran MiXCR on the multiplex PCR reads and lists one entry per CDR3 protein. There are around 1.1 million distinct CDR3 sequences in the sample; 36% occur only once, and around 10% lies in the top ten.

The TCR comes from an adult man with Graves' hyperthyroidism. Sequencing was performed on peripheral blood or thyroid tissue (not recorded which). V usage is TRBV29-1 and J usage is TRBJ2-7; D is unclear. The CDR3 is CSVESRAYEQYF. In nucleotides, the CDR3 is TGCAGCGTTGAGTCTAGAGCCTACGAGCAGTACTTC.